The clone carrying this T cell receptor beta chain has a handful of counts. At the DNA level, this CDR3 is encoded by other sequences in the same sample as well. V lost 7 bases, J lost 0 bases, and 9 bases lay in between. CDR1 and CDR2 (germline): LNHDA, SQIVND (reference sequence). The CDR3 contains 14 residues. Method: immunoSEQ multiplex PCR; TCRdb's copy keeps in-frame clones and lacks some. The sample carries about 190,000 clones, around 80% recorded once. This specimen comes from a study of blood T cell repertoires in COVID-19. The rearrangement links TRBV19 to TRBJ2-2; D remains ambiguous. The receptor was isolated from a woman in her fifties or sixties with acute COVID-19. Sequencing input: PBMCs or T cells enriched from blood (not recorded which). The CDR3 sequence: CASIFSPNTGELFF. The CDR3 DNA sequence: TGTGCCAGTATCTTCAGTCCGAACACCGGGGAGCTGTTTTTT.